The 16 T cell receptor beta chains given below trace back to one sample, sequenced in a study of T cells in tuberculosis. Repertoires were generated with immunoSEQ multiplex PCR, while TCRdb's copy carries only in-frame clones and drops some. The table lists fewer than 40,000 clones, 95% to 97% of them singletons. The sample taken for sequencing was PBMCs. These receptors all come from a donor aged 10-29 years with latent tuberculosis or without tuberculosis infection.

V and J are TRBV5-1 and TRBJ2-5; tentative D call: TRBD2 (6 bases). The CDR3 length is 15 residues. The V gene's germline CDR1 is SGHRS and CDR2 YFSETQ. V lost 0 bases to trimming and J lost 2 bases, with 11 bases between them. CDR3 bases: TGCGCCAGCAGCTTGGCGTGGGGGGAGCAAGAGACCCAGTACTTC. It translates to CASSLAWGEQETQYF.

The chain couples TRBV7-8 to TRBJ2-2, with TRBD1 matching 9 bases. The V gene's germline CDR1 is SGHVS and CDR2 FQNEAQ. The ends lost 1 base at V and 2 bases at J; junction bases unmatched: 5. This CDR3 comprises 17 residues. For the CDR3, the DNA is TGTGCCAGCAGCTTAGAGTGGGGACAGGGTAACACCGGGGAGCTGTTTTTT. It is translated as CASSLEWGQGNTGELFF. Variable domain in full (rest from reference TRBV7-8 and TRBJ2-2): GAGVSQSPRYKVAKRGQDVALRCDPISGHVSLFWYQQALGQGPEFLTYFQNEAQLDKSGLPSDRFFAERPEGSVSTLKIQRTQQEDSAVYLCASSLEWGQGNTGELFFGEGSRLTVL.

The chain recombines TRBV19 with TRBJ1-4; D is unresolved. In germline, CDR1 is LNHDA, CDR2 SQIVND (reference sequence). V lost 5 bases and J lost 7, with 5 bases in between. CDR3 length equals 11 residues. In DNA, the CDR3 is TGTGCCAGTAGTCACAGTGAAAAACTGTTTTTT. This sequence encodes CASSHSEKLFF.

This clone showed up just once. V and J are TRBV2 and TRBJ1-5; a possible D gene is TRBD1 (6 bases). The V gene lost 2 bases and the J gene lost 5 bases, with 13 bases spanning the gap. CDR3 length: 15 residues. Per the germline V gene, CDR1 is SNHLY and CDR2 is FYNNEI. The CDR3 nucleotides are TGTGCCAGCAGTGAAAATCCCCAGGGGCATCAGCCCCAGCATTTT. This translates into CASSENPQGHQPQHF.

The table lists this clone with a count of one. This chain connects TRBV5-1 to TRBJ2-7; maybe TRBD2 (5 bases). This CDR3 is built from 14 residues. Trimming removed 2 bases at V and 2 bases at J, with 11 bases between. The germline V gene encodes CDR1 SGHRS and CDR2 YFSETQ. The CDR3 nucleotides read TGCGCCAGCAGCTTCTCATCGACTACCTACGAGCAGTACTTC. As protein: CASSFSSTTYEQYF.

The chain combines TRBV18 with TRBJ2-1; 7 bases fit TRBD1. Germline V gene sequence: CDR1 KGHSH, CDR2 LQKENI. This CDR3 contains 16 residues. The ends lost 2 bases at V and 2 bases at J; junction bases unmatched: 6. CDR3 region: CASSPSEQGPYNEQFF. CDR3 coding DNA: TGTGCCAGCTCACCATCGGAACAGGGGCCCTACAATGAGCAGTTCTTC.

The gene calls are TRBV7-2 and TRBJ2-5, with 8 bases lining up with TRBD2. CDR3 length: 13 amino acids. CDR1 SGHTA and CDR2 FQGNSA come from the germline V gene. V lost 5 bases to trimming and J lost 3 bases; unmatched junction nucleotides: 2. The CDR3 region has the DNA TGTGCCAGCAGCCGGGGGGGCGAAGAGACCCAGTACTTC. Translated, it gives CASSRGGEETQYF.

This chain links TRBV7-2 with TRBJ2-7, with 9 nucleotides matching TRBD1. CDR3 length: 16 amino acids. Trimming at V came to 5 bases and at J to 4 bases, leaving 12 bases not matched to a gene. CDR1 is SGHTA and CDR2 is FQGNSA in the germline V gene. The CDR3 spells CASSTTGGQGTYEQYF. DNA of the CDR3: TGTGCCAGCAGCACCACCGGGGGACAGGGAACATACGAGCAGTACTTC.

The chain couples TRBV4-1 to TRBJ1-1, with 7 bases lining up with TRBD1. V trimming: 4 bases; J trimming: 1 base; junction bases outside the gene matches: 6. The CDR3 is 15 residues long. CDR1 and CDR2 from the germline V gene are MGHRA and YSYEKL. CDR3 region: CASSRRDSPNTEAFF. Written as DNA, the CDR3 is TGCGCCAGCAGCCGCCGGGACAGCCCGAACACTGAAGCTTTCTTT.

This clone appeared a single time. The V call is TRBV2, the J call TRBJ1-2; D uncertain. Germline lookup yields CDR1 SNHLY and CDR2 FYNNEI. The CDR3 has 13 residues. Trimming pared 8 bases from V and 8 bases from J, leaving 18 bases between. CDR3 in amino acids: CASRREEAGGYTF. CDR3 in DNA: TGTGCCAGCCGGCGGGAGGAGGCCGGGGGCTACACCTTC.

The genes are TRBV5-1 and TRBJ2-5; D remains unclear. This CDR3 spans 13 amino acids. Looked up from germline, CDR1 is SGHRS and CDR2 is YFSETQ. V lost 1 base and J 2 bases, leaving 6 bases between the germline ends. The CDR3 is CASSLWQQETQYF. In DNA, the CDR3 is TGCGCCAGCAGCTTGTGGCAGCAAGAGACCCAGTACTTC.

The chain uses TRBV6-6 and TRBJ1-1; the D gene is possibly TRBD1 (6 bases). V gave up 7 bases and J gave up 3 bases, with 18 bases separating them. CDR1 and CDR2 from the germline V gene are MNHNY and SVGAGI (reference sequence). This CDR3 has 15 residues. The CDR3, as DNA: TGTGCCAGCACCATAGGGAGGGGGTCGTACACTGAAGCTTTCTTT. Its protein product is CASTIGRGSYTEAFF.

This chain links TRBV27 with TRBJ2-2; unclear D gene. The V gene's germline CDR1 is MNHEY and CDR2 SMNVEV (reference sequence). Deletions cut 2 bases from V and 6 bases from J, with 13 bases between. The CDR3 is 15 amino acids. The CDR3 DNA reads TGTGCCAGCAGTTTAAGAGGAGCGCTCTCCGGGGAGCTGTTTTTT. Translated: CASSLRGALSGELFF.

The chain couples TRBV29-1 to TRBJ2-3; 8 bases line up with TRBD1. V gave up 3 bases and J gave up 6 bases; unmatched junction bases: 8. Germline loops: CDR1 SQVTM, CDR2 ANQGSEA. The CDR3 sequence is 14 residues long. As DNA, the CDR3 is TGCAGCGTTGACGCAGGGGGCGCGTCCGATACGCAGTATTTT. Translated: CSVDAGGASDTQYF.

This CDR3 reads CASSSTGTGDYNEQFF. The CDR3 region has the DNA TGTGCCAGCAGTTCAACCGGGACAGGGGACTACAATGAGCAGTTCTTC. V is TRBV2 and J is TRBJ2-1; 10 bases agree with TRBD1. The J segment lost 3 bases and the V segment lost 5 bases, leaving 7 bases of the junction unmatched. The CDR3 has 16 residues. CDR1 is SNHLY, CDR2 FYNNEI, per germline.

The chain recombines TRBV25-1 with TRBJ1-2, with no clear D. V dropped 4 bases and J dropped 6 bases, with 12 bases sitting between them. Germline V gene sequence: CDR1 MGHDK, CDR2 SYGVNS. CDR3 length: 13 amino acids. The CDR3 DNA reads TGTGCCAGCAGTGTTAGTCGGGGAGATGGCTACACCTTC. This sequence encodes CASSVSRGDGYTF.